Shown below are 32 T cell receptor beta chains from a single sample sequenced in a study of CD8+ T cells in alopecia areata. RNA was extracted and reverse transcribed into cDNA as the sequencing template. Only in-frame clones appear in the TCRdb table, and some are missing; sequencing was by immunoSEQ multiplex PCR. The sample lists some 100,000 clones, roughly two fifths occurring once. The material sequenced was CD4+ T cells sorted from blood. The receptors originated from a human donor with alopecia areata.

V and J are TRBV5-1 and TRBJ2-7; 7 bases map to TRBD2. The CDR3 is 14 amino acids. CDR1 is SGHRS and CDR2 is YFSETQ in the germline V gene. Germline trimming cut 4 bases from V and 2 bases from J; bases unmatched to any gene: 6. CDR3 in amino acids: CASSPSGDPYEQYF. The DNA for the CDR3 is TGCGCCAGCAGCCCAAGCGGGGACCCCTACGAGCAGTACTTC.

The chain combines TRBV29-1 with TRBJ2-3; possible D gene TRBD1, 5 bases. The CDR3 has 14 residues. Germline values: CDR1 SQVTM, CDR2 ANQGSEA. V was clipped by 4 bases and J by 0 bases, with 11 bases between them. CDR3 protein: CSVARQLSTDTQYF. For the CDR3, the DNA is TGCAGCGTTGCAAGACAGCTTAGCACAGATACGCAGTATTTT.

This clone was counted between two and nine times. The chain employs TRBV27 and TRBJ2-1; 11 bases agree with TRBD2. The length of the CDR3 is 15 residues. V trimming: 4 bases; J trimming: 4 bases; junction bases outside the gene matches: 3. The germline V gene has CDR1 MNHEY and CDR2 SMNVEV (reference sequence). CDR3 amino acids: CASSSIAGGYNEQFF. CDR3 nucleotides: TGTGCCAGCAGTTCCATAGCGGGGGGGTACAATGAGCAGTTCTTC.

This chain links TRBV14 with TRBJ2-1; D not resolved. The ends were cut back, 5 bases at V and 6 bases at J, with 11 bases in the middle. Germline loops: CDR1 SGHDN, CDR2 FVKESK. This CDR3 contains 13 residues. This CDR3 is CASSMGLVNEQFF. As DNA, the CDR3 is TGTGCCAGCAGCATGGGTCTAGTCAATGAGCAGTTCTTC. Full variable domain (rest looked up from reference TRBV14 and TRBJ2-1): EAGVTQFPSHSVIEKGQTVTLRCDPISGHDNLYWYRRVMGKEIKFLLHFVKESKQDESGMPNNRFLAERTGGTYSTLKVQPAELEDSGVYFCASSMGLVNEQFFGPGTRLTVL.

V is TRBV30 and J is TRBJ2-7; D is perhaps TRBD1 (7 bases). With 0 bases removed from V and 0 bases from J, the gap between germline ends came to 9 bases. This CDR3 region has 14 residues. Germline V gene data show CDR1 as GTSNPN and CDR2 as SVGIG (reference sequence). CDR3 sequence: CAWSVQGGSYEQYF. The CDR3 DNA sequence: TGTGCCTGGAGTGTCCAGGGGGGCTCCTACGAGCAGTACTTC.

The sample holds a few counts of this clone. This rearrangement joins TRBV10-3 to TRBJ1-6; no clear D. The CDR3 consists of 12 residues. The V end was cut by 6 bases, the J end by 8 bases, with 8 bases between. Germline CDR1 reads ENHRY; CDR2 reads SYGVKD. Written as DNA, the CDR3 is TGTGCCATCAGGGCGTCCGATTCACCCCTCCACTTT. This translates into CAIRASDSPLHF.

The chain employs TRBV2 and TRBJ1-5, with D unresolved. Between the trimmed V and J ends, which lost 4 bases and 7 bases, there was a span of 8 bases. This CDR3 region has 12 residues. Looked up from germline, CDR1 is SNHLY and CDR2 is FYNNEI. The CDR3 region has the DNA TGTGCCAGCAGTGGCTATCGCCAGCCCCAGCATTTT. Encoded protein: CASSGYRQPQHF.

The V gene is TRBV28, the J gene TRBJ2-5; D may be TRBD2 (5 bases). Germline-derived CDR1 and CDR2 are MDHEN and SYDVKM. The CDR3 totals 14 residues. The V end lost 4 bases, the J end lost 5 bases, and 14 bases lay between the germline ends. The CDR3 nucleotides are TGTGCCAGCAGTTCCCCTTCGGGGATGGAGACCCAGTACTTC. Its protein is CASSSPSGMETQYF.

This rearrangement joins TRBV5-1 to TRBJ2-7, with TRBD1 matching over 11 bases. After removal of 4 bases from V and 5 bases from J, the junction contained 8 bases not matched to a gene. This CDR3 is built from 15 residues. The germline V gene has CDR1 SGHRS and CDR2 YFSETQ. This chain's CDR3 is CASSKSGTGGNEQYF. DNA for the CDR3: TGCGCCAGCAGCAAGTCCGGGACAGGGGGAAACGAGCAGTACTTC. The full variable domain, its missing parts supplied by reference TRBV5-1 and TRBJ2-7, is KAGVTQTPRYLIKTRGQQVTLSCSPISGHRSVSWYQQTPGQGLQFLFEYFSETQRNKGNFPGRFSGRQFSNSRSEMNVSTLELGDSALYLCASSKSGTGGNEQYFGPGTRLTVT.

This clone was seen a handful of times. This sequence joins TRBV28 and TRBJ1-3, with a tentative D call TRBD1 (5 bases). The CDR3 totals 14 residues. V was trimmed by 7 bases and J by 0 bases, leaving 10 bases between them. CDR1 and CDR2 (germline): MDHEN, SYDVKM. CDR3 in amino acids: CASTQESSGNTIYF. The CDR3 DNA reads as TGTGCCAGCACACAGGAGAGCTCTGGAAACACCATATATTTT.

The V gene is TRBV29-1, the J gene TRBJ1-1; TRBD1 agrees at 8 bases. The CDR3 runs 13 residues. Trimming at V came to 7 bases and at J to 0 bases, leaving 4 bases not matched to a gene. CDR1 is SQVTM and CDR2 is ANQGSEA in the germline V gene. CDR3 sequence reads: CSAGTGMNTEAFF. The CDR3, as DNA: TGCAGCGCCGGGACAGGAATGAACACTGAAGCTTTCTTT.

The chain employs TRBV7-9 and TRBJ1-5, with a tentative D call TRBD1 (5 bases). Trimming took off 5 bases at V and 10 bases at J, with 15 bases between the two ends. CDR3 length: 13 amino acids. In germline, CDR1 is SEHNR, CDR2 FQNEAQ (reference sequence). The CDR3 DNA reads TGTGCCAGCAGCGGGGACCGCGCGAGACCCCAGCATTTT. Translation: CASSGDRARPQHF.

This chain connects TRBV5-1 to TRBJ2-5, with TRBD1 matching 7 bases. The CDR3 is 12 residues long. The V and J ends lost 7 bases and 4 bases, in that order; junction bases with no gene match: 4. The germline V gene has CDR1 SGHRS and CDR2 YFSETQ. CDR3 nucleotides: TGCGCCAGCTCCGACAGGGCAGAGACCCAGTACTTC. It translates to CASSDRAETQYF.

This clone turned up a few times. The chain employs TRBV29-1 and TRBJ2-5; 8 bases line up with TRBD1. Unmatched junction bases numbered 10, after V lost 6 bases and J lost 1 base. This CDR3 is 15 amino acids long. CDR1 is SQVTM, CDR2 ANQGSEA, per germline. The chain's CDR3 is CSVTRNRGIQETQYF. CDR3 bases: TGCAGCGTCACTAGGAACAGGGGGATCCAAGAGACCCAGTACTTC.

This rearrangement joins TRBV29-1 to TRBJ1-1; D is unclear. The germline V gene encodes CDR1 SQVTM and CDR2 ANQGSEA. The V gene lost 4 bases and the J gene lost 0 bases, with 3 bases spanning the gap. The CDR3 is made up of 11 amino acids. CDR3 nucleotides: TGCAGCGTTGGAGTGAACACTGAAGCTTTCTTT. Protein: CSVGVNTEAFF.

In this sample, this clone turned up a few times. V usage is TRBV2 and J usage is TRBJ1-1, with no clear D. The CDR3 length is 12 residues. The V end lost 0 bases, the J end lost 5 bases, and 4 bases lay between the germline ends. Germline CDR1 reads SNHLY; CDR2 reads FYNNEI. CDR3 sequence (DNA): TGTGCCAGCAGTGAAGCCGGGACTGAAGCTTTCTTT. The encoded protein is CASSEAGTEAFF.

There are many counts of this clone. The chain is built from TRBV5-1 and TRBJ2-3; D gene uncertain. The CDR3 is 13 amino acids. V was shortened by 2 bases and J by 5 bases, with 9 bases between the two germline ends. Germline loops: CDR1 SGHRS, CDR2 YFSETQ. Here the CDR3 reads CASSFPGEDTQYF. In DNA form, the CDR3 reads TGCGCCAGCAGCTTTCCCGGAGAAGATACGCAGTATTTT.

This clone was found a few times. This chain joins TRBV6-5 and TRBJ2-2; TRBD2 agrees at 7 bases. CDR1 is MNHEY, CDR2 SVGAGI, per germline. The junction had 8 bases not matched to a gene; V was cut back by 8 bases and J by 5 bases. This CDR3 spans 14 amino acids. CDR3 in amino acids: CASRGSWRTGELFF. The CDR3 coding sequence is TGTGCCAGCCGCGGGAGCTGGCGGACCGGGGAGCTGTTTTTT.

This clone came up a few times. V gene TRBV29-1 combines with J gene TRBJ2-3, with a possible D match to TRBD1 (6 bases). The V and J ends lost 7 bases and 0 bases respectively, with 8 bases between them. This CDR3 is 12 amino acids long. CDR1 is SQVTM, CDR2 ANQGSEA, per germline. The CDR3 nucleotides are TGCAGCGCCGGACAGAGCACAGATACGCAGTATTTT. Encoded protein: CSAGQSTDTQYF.

This chain's CDR3 is CSVEGTGASYEQYF. Written as DNA, the CDR3 is TGCAGCGTTGAAGGGACAGGGGCCTCCTACGAGCAGTACTTC. The J gene is TRBJ2-7, the V gene TRBV29-1, with 9 bases fitting TRBD1. CDR1 is SQVTM, CDR2 ANQGSEA, per germline. Trimming at V came to 1 base and at J to 0 bases, leaving 1 base not matched to a gene. CDR3 length equals 14 residues.

This clone was observed a few times. This chain uses TRBV6-5 with TRBJ1-5, with D unresolved. The V gene lost 7 bases and the J gene lost 5 bases, with 18 bases spanning the gap. The CDR3 length is 15 residues. Germline CDR1 and CDR2: MNHEY and SVGAGI. For the CDR3, the DNA is TGTGCCAGCACCTTCGGCTATCCGACTGATCAGCCCCAGCATTTT. The encoded protein is CASTFGYPTDQPQHF.

V gene TRBV6-5 combines with J gene TRBJ2-3; D is perhaps TRBD2 (5 bases). The CDR3 is 13 amino acids. Trimming took 7 bases from V and 0 from J, leaving 8 bases between them. Germline V gives CDR1 MNHEY, CDR2 SVGAGI. CDR3: CASIATSTDTQYF. DNA for the CDR3: TGTGCCAGCATAGCGACGAGCACAGATACGCAGTATTTT.

This chain joins TRBV20-1 and TRBJ2-7; no reliable D call. CDR1 and CDR2 from the germline V gene are DFQATT and SNEGSKA (reference sequence). Trimming stripped 3 bases from V and 3 bases from J, with 3 bases between. The CDR3 has 10 amino acids. CDR3: CSARVYEQYF. CDR3 nucleotide sequence: TGCAGTGCTAGGGTCTACGAGCAGTACTTC.

The gene calls are TRBV28 and TRBJ2-1; unclear D gene. The CDR3 runs 13 residues. Trimming removed 8 bases from V and 0 bases from J, with 8 bases in between. Germline CDR1 is MDHEN and CDR2 is SYDVKM. This CDR3 is CASETHSYNEQFF. The CDR3 DNA reads as TGTGCCAGCGAGACTCACTCCTACAATGAGCAGTTCTTC. Together with reference TRBV28 and TRBJ2-1, the CDR3 gives the full variable domain: DVKVTQSSRYLVKRTGEKVFLECVQDMDHENMFWYRQDPGLGLRLIYFSYDVKMKEKGDIPEGYSVSREKKERFSLILESASTNQTSMYLCASETHSYNEQFFGPGTRLTVL.

The chain links TRBV2 to TRBJ2-7; the match to TRBD2 covers 7 bases. The germline V gene encodes CDR1 SNHLY and CDR2 FYNNEI. The CDR3 runs 12 residues. The V and J ends lost 7 bases and 7 bases, in that order; junction bases with no gene match: 7. For the CDR3, the DNA is TGTGCCAGCACCCGGGGAGGGTGGGAGCAGTACTTC. Its protein product is CASTRGGWEQYF.

This clone was seen only a few times. This CDR3 is also generated by other DNA sequences in the sample. V usage is TRBV29-1 and J usage is TRBJ2-3; D is unresolved. The CDR3 loop spans 12 amino acids. The V end was cut by 0 bases, the J end by 0 bases, with 1 base between. Germline V lookup: CDR1 SQVTM, CDR2 ANQGSEA. The CDR3 sequence is CSVEESTDTQYF. The CDR3 nucleotides read TGCAGCGTTGAAGAAAGCACAGATACGCAGTATTTT.

This clone was observed a handful of times. The chain links TRBV29-1 to TRBJ1-4; the match to TRBD1 covers 7 bases. The J segment lost 5 bases and the V segment lost 6 bases, leaving 6 bases of the junction unmatched. CDR1 SQVTM and CDR2 ANQGSEA come from the germline V gene. The CDR3 spans 13 residues. CDR3 sequence (DNA): TGCAGCGTCCCCGGGACAGAGAATGAAAAACTGTTTTTT. It is translated as CSVPGTENEKLFF.

The V call is TRBV10-3, the J call TRBJ2-5; D possibly matches TRBD1 or TRBD2 (5 bases each). Germline V lookup: CDR1 ENHRY, CDR2 SYGVKD. This CDR3 has 14 amino acids. Trimming took 5 bases from V and 2 from J, leaving 12 bases between them. The CDR3 loop is CAISRDVQQETQYF. In nucleotides, the CDR3 is TGTGCCATCAGTCGGGACGTCCAGCAAGAGACCCAGTACTTC.

This clone came up a few times. This chain connects TRBV7-8 to TRBJ2-2, with unresolved D. Per the germline V gene, CDR1 is SGHVS and CDR2 is FQNEAQ. V shed 6 bases and J shed 7 bases, with 6 bases lying between them. CDR3 length equals 11 residues. As DNA, the CDR3 is TGTGCCAGCAGTAATCGCGGGGAGCTGTTTTTT. Amino acid sequence: CASSNRGELFF.

The chain is built from TRBV7-3 and TRBJ2-2; D gene ambiguous. CDR3 length: 12 residues. Trimming stripped 2 bases from V and 3 bases from J, with 1 base between. Germline CDR1 SGHTA, CDR2 FQGTGA. The chain's CDR3 is CASSLDTGELFF. CDR3 nucleotides: TGTGCCAGCAGCTTAGACACCGGGGAGCTGTTTTTT.

This chain uses TRBV11-2 with TRBJ2-7, with D hard to call. In germline, CDR1 is SGHAT, CDR2 FQNNGV. This CDR3 is 15 amino acids long. Trimming removed 6 bases from V and 1 base from J, with 16 bases in between. Written as DNA, the CDR3 is TGTGCCAGCAGAGCTCCCCACCCGATTTCCTACGAGCAGTACTTC. Its protein is CASRAPHPISYEQYF.

Here the CDR3 DNA reads TGTGCCAGCAGCCAAGAGACAGGGGGGTCCGACTACGAGCAGTACTTC. Translated: CASSQETGGSDYEQYF. This rearrangement joins TRBV4-2 to TRBJ2-7; TRBD1 aligns across 9 bases. The CDR3 sequence is 16 residues long. Looked up from germline, CDR1 is LGHNA and CDR2 is YNFKEQ. Germline trimming cut 0 bases from V and 3 bases from J; bases unmatched to any gene: 6.